This TCR beta chain was documented in a study of OX40 agonist ivuxolimab in advanced cancers. Broadly, across the study: Ivuxolimab was a fully human IgG2 agonistic monoclonal antibody targeting the costimulatory receptor OX40 (CD134). In the dose-escalation cohort, 65% to 90% of patients were male, and the mean age was approximately 60 years, with a range of roughly 23 to 85. Patients were allowed to have had prior anti-PD-1, anti-PD-L1 or anti-CTLA-4 therapy, and approximately 40% of the dose-escalation patients had previously received checkpoint inhibitors. Intravenous ivuxolimab was administered to patients every 2 weeks at six dose levels: 0.01, 0.1, 0.3, 1.5, 3 and 10 mg/kg. Among the roughly 54 dose-escalation patients, about 20 had hepatocellular carcinoma, some 15 melanoma, 9 renal cell carcinoma and 9 head and neck cancer. The paper describes the monotherapy dose-escalation part (N ≈ 50 patients) of the phase I trial of ivuxolimab. The purpose of peripheral TCRbeta sequencing was to test whether ivuxolimab changed TCR sequence diversity and led to clonal T-cell expansion. Partial responses were achieved by three dose-escalation patients, of whom one had hepatocellular carcinoma and two had cutaneous melanoma. The paper's findings and limits, for the study overall: In the 0.1-3.0 mg/kg groups, partial responders were among the patients with the lowest normalized peripheral clonal expansion, particularly in CD8+ T cells. Low levels of normalized T-cell clonal expansion were also seen in some patients who did not respond. Clonal expansion of both CD4+ and CD8+ blood T cells was observed from baseline to week 6 at doses 0.1 to 3.0 mg/kg. On average, CD8+ T cells showed more expanded clones than CD4+ T cells after ivuxolimab. Which antigens the clonally expanded peripheral T cells were specific for was not determined.

Concerning this clone itself: There is no known antigen for this receptor. No base qualities exist here, and no much larger clone lies one base off it.

Patients with a history of autoimmune disease or receiving systemic immunosuppression were excluded from the trial. Peripheral blood for TCR sequencing was collected from all dose cohorts at baseline, on cycle 4 day 1, and on cycle 7 day 1. Samples were obtained from an open-label, multicenter, first-in-human phase I dose-escalation trial of ivuxolimab. The trial enrolled adults with locally advanced or metastatic head and neck squamous cell, hepatocellular, melanoma or renal cell carcinoma. Before TCR sequencing, CD4+ T cells and CD8+ T cells were sorted from peripheral blood as separate populations. For sequencing of the TCRbeta CDR3 region, genomic DNA was extracted from the sorted cells. TCRbeta CDR3 regions were sequenced using the immunoSEQ Assay. Drawn from immuneACCESS, this table holds only the in-frame rearrangements with V and J called that TCRdb kept. Clones are partly lost; checked studies trace under half to an unresolved V gene and leave the rest unexplained. This sample comprises 53,000 or so clones, roughly 92% of them detected only once. The leading ten clones occupy around 19% of the sample.

The sequences come from CD4+ or CD8+ T cells sorted from blood, collected in a trial of the OX40 agonist ivuxolimab. This sequence originates from an adult with an advanced solid tumor such as melanoma, head and neck, liver or kidney cancer.

The CDR3 protein sequence reads: CASSTIAGNSYNEQFF. In nucleotides, the sequence is TGTGCCAGCAGTACCATAGCGGGTAACTCCTACAATGAGCAGTTCTTC. The rearranged segments are TRBV27 and TRBJ2-1, with 7 central nucleotides matching TRBD2. CDR1 is given as MNHEY and CDR2 as SMNVEV, both from the germline V gene (reference sequence). Trimming accounts for 5 bases at V and 0 bases at J, while the number of junction bases matched to no gene is 7. The CDR3 numbers 16 residues from cysteine through phenylalanine. Only the CDR3 DNA stays, 48 bases, in frame from base 1.